What follows are 23 T cell receptor beta chains derived from one specimen sequenced in a study of blood T cell repertoires in COVID-19. Here immunoSEQ multiplex PCR was the method, and the copy in TCRdb shows in-frame clones only, minus some. The table lists 90,000 to 100,000 clones, around nine tenths of them singletons. Material for sequencing was peripheral blood. Receptor source: a man between 45 and 60 years old with acute or convalescent COVID-19.

The chain has TRBV20-1 and TRBJ2-7; 10 bases align to TRBD2. The CDR3 is 14 residues long. V was pared by 3 bases and J by 5 bases, with 7 bases of the junction left unmatched. The V gene's germline CDR1 is DFQATT and CDR2 SNEGSKA (reference sequence). DNA for the CDR3: TGCAGTGCTAGTTCTAGCGGGAGTAATAACGAGCAGTACTTC. This gives the protein CSASSSGSNNEQYF.

The rearrangement links TRBV2 to TRBJ1-2; tentative D call: TRBD1 (5 bases). Germline loops: CDR1 SNHLY, CDR2 FYNNEI. Trimming pared 7 bases from V and 0 bases from J, leaving 9 bases between. The CDR3 length is 13 residues. The CDR3 spells CASNQGPNYGYTF. CDR3 DNA: TGTGCCAGCAACCAGGGCCCTAACTATGGCTACACCTTC.

This chain uses TRBV6-6 with TRBJ1-1; D gene uncertain. Germline assignment: CDR1 MNHNY and CDR2 SVGAGI (reference sequence). Deletions cut 5 bases from V and 0 bases from J, with 7 bases between. The CDR3 is 13 residues long. Here the CDR3 DNA reads TGTGCCAGCAGTATCGCAGTGAACACTGAAGCTTTCTTT. Translated: CASSIAVNTEAFF.

The chain is built from TRBV7-2 and TRBJ1-2; 9 bases match TRBD1. From germline, CDR1 is SGHTA and CDR2 FQGNSA. This CDR3 comprises 16 residues. Unmatched junction bases numbered 11, after V lost 6 bases and J lost 3 bases. CDR3 in amino acids: CASSVGQGIRYYGYTF. The CDR3 DNA reads TGTGCCAGCAGTGTTGGACAGGGGATTAGATACTATGGCTACACCTTC. Supplemented by reference TRBV7-2 and TRBJ1-2, the full variable domain reads GAGVSQSPSNKVTEKGKDVELRCDPISGHTALYWYRQSLGQGLEFLIYFQGNSAPDKSGLPSDRFSAERTGGSVSTLTIQRTQQEDSAVYLCASSVGQGIRYYGYTFGSGTRLTVV.

The genes are TRBV19 and TRBJ1-5, with 8 bases matching TRBD1. From germline, CDR1 is LNHDA and CDR2 SQIVND (reference sequence). V was clipped by 7 bases and J by 1 base; unmatched bases: 9. CDR3 length: 16 residues. This CDR3 is CASTFIDRGSNQPQHF. The CDR3 DNA reads TGTGCCAGTACCTTCATCGACAGGGGAAGCAATCAGCCCCAGCATTTT.

V and J are TRBV12-3 or TRBV12-4 and TRBJ1-6; D gene uncertain. V was shortened by 7 bases and J by 10 bases, with 11 bases between the two germline ends. This CDR3 is 12 amino acids long. The CDR3 region is CASKLAASPLHF. CDR3 nucleotide sequence: TGTGCCAGCAAGTTAGCGGCATCACCCCTCCACTTT.

The chain links TRBV27 to TRBJ2-1; D perhaps matches TRBD2 (7 bases). CDR1 is MNHEY and CDR2 is SMNVEV in the germline V gene (reference sequence). The germline V and J ends were trimmed by 2 bases and 9 bases, with 11 bases remaining between them. This CDR3 is 13 amino acids long. CDR3 region: CASSLRGGIEQFF. The CDR3 DNA follows: TGTGCCAGCAGTTTAAGGGGGGGTATTGAGCAGTTCTTC.

V usage is TRBV2 and J usage is TRBJ2-3; D is undetermined. The germline V and J ends were trimmed by 8 bases and 4 bases, with 4 bases remaining between them. Germline V gene lookup returns CDR1 SNHLY and CDR2 FYNNEI. The length of the CDR3 is 10 residues. The CDR3 is CASGPDTQYF. DNA for the CDR3: TGTGCCAGCGGGCCAGATACGCAGTATTTT.

The chain combines TRBV7-8 with TRBJ2-5; 7 bases align to TRBD1. Trimming removed 5 bases from V and 2 bases from J; junction bases left unmatched: 8. Germline V gives CDR1 SGHVS, CDR2 FQNEAQ. The CDR3 runs to 15 residues. CDR3 bases: TGTGCCAGCAGCACCGACGACAGGGTACAAGAGACCCAGTACTTC. Translating gives CASSTDDRVQETQYF.

This chain connects TRBV5-1 to TRBJ2-3; possible D gene TRBD2, 6 bases. The germline gives CDR1 SGHRS, CDR2 YFSETQ. CDR3 size: 15 residues. Between the trimmed V and J ends, which lost 2 bases and 4 bases, there was a span of 14 bases. The CDR3 here is CASSLPVPGADTQYF. CDR3 coding DNA: TGCGCCAGCAGCTTACCCGTCCCGGGGGCAGATACGCAGTATTTT.

This clone was observed once. The V and J genes are TRBV27 and TRBJ2-7; TRBD1 is a possible D gene (6 bases). Germline V CDR1 and CDR2: MNHEY, SMNVEV (reference sequence). The V end was cut by 4 bases, the J end by 6 bases, with 13 bases between. This CDR3 has 13 amino acids. Written as DNA, the CDR3 is TGTGCCAGCAGTTGGGGGCAGGGGAGCGAGCAGTACTTC. Translated, it gives CASSWGQGSEQYF.

Concerning this clone itself: In the same sample, other DNA sequences code for this CDR3. The chain employs TRBV28 and TRBJ1-2, with D possibly TRBD1 on 5 matching bases. Between the trimmed V and J ends, which lost 4 bases and 3 bases, there was a span of 12 bases. The length of the CDR3 is 14 residues. Per the germline V gene, CDR1 is MDHEN and CDR2 is SYDVKM. The CDR3: CASSWGDRDYGYTF. The CDR3 coding sequence is TGTGCCAGCAGTTGGGGGGACCGCGACTATGGCTACACCTTC.

The table lists this clone with a count of one. The chain couples TRBV18 to TRBJ2-2, with a tentative D call TRBD1 (6 bases). V shed 0 bases and J shed 4 bases, with 15 bases lying between them. This CDR3 has 17 amino acids. Germline CDR1 is KGHSH and CDR2 is LQKENI. The CDR3 bases are TGTGCCAGCTCACCACCGAGCCAGGGGAAGGGCACCGGGGAGCTGTTTTTT. This translates into CASSPPSQGKGTGELFF.

This clone was detected once. V and J are TRBV11-3 and TRBJ2-7, with D unresolved. Between the trimmed V and J ends, which lost 5 bases and 2 bases, there was a span of 4 bases. This CDR3 comprises 11 residues. The germline V gene has CDR1 SGHNT and CDR2 YENEEA. The CDR3 sequence is CASSLAYEQYF. Written as DNA, the CDR3 is TGTGCCAGCAGCCTCGCCTACGAGCAGTACTTC.

The chain carries TRBV2 and TRBJ2-7; 7 bases fit TRBD1. V shed 7 bases, J shed 3 bases, and the junction held 6 bases outside the gene matches. Germline-derived CDR1 and CDR2 are SNHLY and FYNNEI. The CDR3 runs to 13 residues. The CDR3 DNA is TGTGCCAGCAACCTACAGGGGCTCTACGAGCAGTACTTC. Encoded protein: CASNLQGLYEQYF.

The chain combines TRBV25-1 with TRBJ1-4; the match to TRBD1 covers 7 bases. V was pared by 1 base and J by 7 bases, with 6 bases of the junction left unmatched. This CDR3 has 15 residues. Germline V gene data show CDR1 as MGHDK and CDR2 as SYGVNS. CDR3 coding DNA: TGTGCCAGCAGTGAATTTTTAGGGGGCAGTGAAAAACTGTTTTTT. Translation gives CASSEFLGGSEKLFF. Filled out from reference TRBV25-1 and TRBJ1-4, the complete variable domain reads EADIYQTPRYLVIGTGKKITLECSQTMGHDKMYWYQQDPGMELHLIHYSYGVNSTEKGDLSSESTVSRIRTEHFPLTLESARPSHTSQYLCASSEFLGGSEKLFFGSGTQLSVL.

This clone was detected once. The chain joins TRBV29-1 to TRBJ2-1; a weak D match, TRBD2 (6 bases). Trimming removed 1 base at V and 4 bases at J, with 14 bases between. This CDR3 comprises 15 residues. Germline lookup yields CDR1 SQVTM and CDR2 ANQGSEA. CDR3 amino acids: CSVEGRAATYNEQFF. CDR3 coding DNA: TGCAGCGTTGAAGGGAGGGCAGCAACATACAATGAGCAGTTCTTC.

The chain carries TRBV3-1 (or the pseudogene TRBV3-2) and TRBJ1-4; no clear D. Trimming cost V 5 bases and J 3 bases, with 7 bases left between them. This CDR3 has 13 amino acids. Germline CDR1 and CDR2: LGHDT and YNNKEL (reference sequence). The CDR3 DNA follows: TGTGCCAGCAGCGAAACTCCTAATGAAAAACTGTTTTTT. Its translation: CASSETPNEKLFF.

V usage is TRBV19 and J usage is TRBJ2-7; perhaps TRBD2 as D (5 bases). CDR3 length equals 15 residues. Germline loops: CDR1 LNHDA, CDR2 SQIVND (reference sequence). Trimming stripped 0 bases from V and 3 bases from J, with 12 bases between. The CDR3 region has the DNA TGTGCCAGTAGTATAGATCCAGGAAGCGGCTACGAGCAGTACTTC. Residues: CASSIDPGSGYEQYF.

This sequence joins TRBV18 and TRBJ1-3; D uncertain. Germline CDR1 reads KGHSH; CDR2 reads LQKENI. Between the trimmed V and J ends, which lost 6 bases and 0 bases, there was a span of 9 bases. The CDR3 runs 14 residues. CDR3 in amino acids: CASSLRDSGNTIYF. In DNA, the CDR3 is TGTGCCAGCTCGCTCCGGGACTCTGGAAACACCATATATTTT. The variable domain in full, completed from reference TRBV18 and TRBJ1-3, reads NAGVMQNPRHLVRRRGQEARLRCSPMKGHSHVYWYRQLPEEGLKFMVYLQKENIIDESGMPKERFSAEFPKEGPSILRIQQVVRGDSAAYFCASSLRDSGNTIYFGEGSWLTVV.

This chain joins TRBV12-5 and TRBJ2-1; 7 bases line up with TRBD1. Germline lookup yields CDR1 LGHNT and CDR2 FRNRAP. The CDR3 sequence is 14 residues long. After removal of 0 bases from V and 6 bases from J, the junction contained 2 bases not matched to a gene. DNA for the CDR3: TGTGCTAGTGGTTTGGTACAGGGGCGCAATGAGCAGTTCTTC. This codes for CASGLVQGRNEQFF.

This chain uses TRBV19 with TRBJ1-1; D possibly corresponds to TRBD1 (5 bases). V gave up 3 bases and J gave up 0 bases, with 11 bases separating them. CDR3 length equals 15 residues. Germline V gene sequence: CDR1 LNHDA, CDR2 SQIVND (reference sequence). In DNA form, the CDR3 reads TGTGCCAGTAGTATGGGGAACAGGATGAACACTGAAGCTTTCTTT. Translation: CASSMGNRMNTEAFF.

This clone has at least ten counts. The chain joins TRBV23-1 to TRBJ2-1; 8 nucleotides line up with TRBD1. TRBV23-1 is an ORF, with its function uncertain. The CDR3 length is 15 residues. V lost 4 bases, J lost 4 bases, and 6 bases stayed unmatched. The CDR3 region has the DNA TGCGCCAGCAGTCTCGGACAGGGAAAGTACAATGAGCAGTTCTTC. It translates to CASSLGQGKYNEQFF.